This T cell receptor beta chain was retrieved from a study of shared clonotypes between healthy human individuals. The CDR3 loop spans 14 amino acids. The germline CDR1 and CDR2 sequences are LNHDA and SQIVND (reference sequence). V was clipped by 5 bases and J by 8 bases; unmatched bases: 6. For this clone: What it recognizes is unknown.

Study-wide results and caveats: It was observed that about 5% of naive CD4 clonotypes were shared across a handful of donors. Researchers found naive subsets generally carried larger estimated richness than memory subsets.

Approximately 30,000 T cell genomes (roughly 190 ng DNA) went into each sorted-subset replicate. Clones were read by immunoSEQ multiplex PCR, and TCRdb kept only the in-frame ones, dropping some. The sample lists approximately 2.1 million clones, 80% to 95% occurring once. The source material was naive CD4+ T cells from PBMCs. Subset of the sample: CD45RA+ positively selected. The chain couples TRBV19 to TRBJ2-1; TRBD2 matches 10 bases. The TCR comes from a man between 18 and 35 years old in good health. Some clones in this sample may be carry-over from other donors' samples. The CDR3: CASSAASGRDEQFF. CDR3 nucleotides: TGTGCCAGTAGTGCCGCAAGCGGGAGGGATGAGCAGTTCTTC.